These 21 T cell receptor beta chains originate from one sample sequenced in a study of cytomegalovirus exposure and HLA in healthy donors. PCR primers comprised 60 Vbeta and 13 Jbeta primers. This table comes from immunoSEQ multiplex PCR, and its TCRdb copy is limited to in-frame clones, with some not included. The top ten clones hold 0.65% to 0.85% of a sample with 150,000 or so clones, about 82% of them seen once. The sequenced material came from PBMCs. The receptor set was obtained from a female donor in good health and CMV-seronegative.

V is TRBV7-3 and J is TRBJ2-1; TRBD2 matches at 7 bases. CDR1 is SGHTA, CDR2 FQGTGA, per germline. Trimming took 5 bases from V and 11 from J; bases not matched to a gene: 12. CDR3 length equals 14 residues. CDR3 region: CASSPGGGFSKQFF. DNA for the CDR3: TGTGCCAGCAGCCCCGGCGGGGGTTTCAGTAAGCAGTTCTTC.

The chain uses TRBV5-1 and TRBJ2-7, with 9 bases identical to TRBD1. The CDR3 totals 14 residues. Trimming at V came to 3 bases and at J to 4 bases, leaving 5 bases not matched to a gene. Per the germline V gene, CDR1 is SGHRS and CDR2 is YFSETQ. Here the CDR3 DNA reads TGCGCCAGCAGCTGGGGGACAGGGACTTACGAGCAGTACTTC. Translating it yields CASSWGTGTYEQYF.

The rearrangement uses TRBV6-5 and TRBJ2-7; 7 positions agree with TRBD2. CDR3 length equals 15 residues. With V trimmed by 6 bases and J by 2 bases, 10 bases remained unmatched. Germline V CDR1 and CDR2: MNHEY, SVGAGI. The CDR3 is CASRFLRDYAYEQYF. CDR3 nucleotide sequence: TGTGCCAGCAGGTTCCTCCGGGACTACGCCTACGAGCAGTACTTC.

The CDR3: CASSLELSTGYTF. CDR3 coding DNA: TGCGCCAGCAGCTTGGAGTTGAGTACGGGCTACACCTTC. The J gene is TRBJ1-2, the V gene TRBV5-1; D remains unclear. The CDR3 is 13 amino acids. The ends were cut back, 0 bases at V and 8 bases at J, with 11 bases in the middle. Germline values: CDR1 SGHRS, CDR2 YFSETQ.

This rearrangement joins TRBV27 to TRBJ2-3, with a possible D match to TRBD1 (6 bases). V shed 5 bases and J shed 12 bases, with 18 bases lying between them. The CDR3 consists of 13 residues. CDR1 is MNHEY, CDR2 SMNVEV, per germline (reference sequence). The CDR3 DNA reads TGTGCCAGCAGTACAGGGAAGCCACCTCGTCAGTATTTT. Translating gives CASSTGKPPRQYF.

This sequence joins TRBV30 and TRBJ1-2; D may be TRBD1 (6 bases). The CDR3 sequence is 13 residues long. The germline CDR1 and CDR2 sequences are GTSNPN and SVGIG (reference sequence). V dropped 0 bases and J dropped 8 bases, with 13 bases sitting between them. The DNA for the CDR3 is TGTGCCTGGAGTGTAGGGGGGGCGAGGGGCTACACCTTC. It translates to CAWSVGGARGYTF.

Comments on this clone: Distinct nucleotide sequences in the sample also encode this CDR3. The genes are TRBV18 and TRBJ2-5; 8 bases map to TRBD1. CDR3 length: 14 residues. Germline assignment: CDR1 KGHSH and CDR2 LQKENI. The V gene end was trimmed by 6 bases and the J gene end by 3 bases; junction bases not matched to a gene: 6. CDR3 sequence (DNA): TGTGCCAGCTCCCGCGGGACAGGCAAAGAGACCCAGTACTTC. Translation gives CASSRGTGKETQYF.

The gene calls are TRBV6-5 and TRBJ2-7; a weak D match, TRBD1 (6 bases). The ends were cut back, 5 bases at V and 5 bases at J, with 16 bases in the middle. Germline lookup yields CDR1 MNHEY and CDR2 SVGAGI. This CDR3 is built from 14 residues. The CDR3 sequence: CASSRSQGLHEQYF. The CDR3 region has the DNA TGTGCCAGCAGTCGCTCACAGGGATTGCACGAGCAGTACTTC.

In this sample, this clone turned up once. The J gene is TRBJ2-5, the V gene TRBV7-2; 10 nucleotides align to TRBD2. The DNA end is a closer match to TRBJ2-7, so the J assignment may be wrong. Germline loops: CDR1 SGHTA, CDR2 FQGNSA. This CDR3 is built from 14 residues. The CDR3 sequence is CASSFTSGVNEQYF. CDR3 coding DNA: TGTGCCAGCAGCTTCACTAGCGGGGTTAACGAGCAGTACTTC.

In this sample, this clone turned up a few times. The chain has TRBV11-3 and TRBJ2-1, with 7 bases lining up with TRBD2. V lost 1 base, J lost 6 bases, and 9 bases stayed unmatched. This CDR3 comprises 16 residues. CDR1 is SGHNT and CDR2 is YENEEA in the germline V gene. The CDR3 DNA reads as TGTGCCAGCAGCTTAGGATACGGACTAGTCTTCAATGAGCAGTTCTTC. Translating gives CASSLGYGLVFNEQFF.

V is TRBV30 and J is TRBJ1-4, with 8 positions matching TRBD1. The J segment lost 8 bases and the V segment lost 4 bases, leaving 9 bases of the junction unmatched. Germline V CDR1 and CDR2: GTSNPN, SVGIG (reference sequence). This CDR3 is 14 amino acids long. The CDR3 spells CAWTPGTGPEKLFF. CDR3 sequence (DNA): TGTGCCTGGACCCCCGGGACAGGTCCAGAAAAACTGTTTTTT.

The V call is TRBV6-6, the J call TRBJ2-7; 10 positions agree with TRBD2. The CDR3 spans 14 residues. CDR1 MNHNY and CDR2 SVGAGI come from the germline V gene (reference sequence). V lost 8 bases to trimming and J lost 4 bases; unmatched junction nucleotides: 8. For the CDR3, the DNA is TGTGCCAGCGGGGTAGCGGGAGGCCCATACGAGCAGTACTTC. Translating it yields CASGVAGGPYEQYF.

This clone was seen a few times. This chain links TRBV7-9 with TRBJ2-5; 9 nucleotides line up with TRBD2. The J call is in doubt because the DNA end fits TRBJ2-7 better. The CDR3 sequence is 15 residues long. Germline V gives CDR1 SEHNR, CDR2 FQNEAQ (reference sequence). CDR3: CASSLRRGGAYEQYF. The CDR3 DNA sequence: TGTGCCAGCAGCTTAAGACGCGGGGGGGCCTACGAGCAGTACTTC.

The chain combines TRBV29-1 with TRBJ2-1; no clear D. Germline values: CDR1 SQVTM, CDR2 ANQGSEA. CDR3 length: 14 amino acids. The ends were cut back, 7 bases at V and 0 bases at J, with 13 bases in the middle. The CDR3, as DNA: TGCAGCGCTGCATTGACAACCTCCTACAATGAGCAGTTCTTC. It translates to CSAALTTSYNEQFF.

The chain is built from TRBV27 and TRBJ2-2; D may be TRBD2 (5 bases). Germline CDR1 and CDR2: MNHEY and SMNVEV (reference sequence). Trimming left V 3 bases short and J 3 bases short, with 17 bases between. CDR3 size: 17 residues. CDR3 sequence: CASSFYEDLRYTGELFF. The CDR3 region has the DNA TGTGCCAGCAGTTTTTACGAGGACTTACGCTACACCGGGGAGCTGTTTTTT.

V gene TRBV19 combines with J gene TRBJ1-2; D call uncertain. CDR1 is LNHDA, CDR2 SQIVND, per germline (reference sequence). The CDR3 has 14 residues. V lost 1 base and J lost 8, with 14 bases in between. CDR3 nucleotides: TGTGCCAGTAGTATAGCCACGGGGAGTCCGGGCTACACCTTC. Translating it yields CASSIATGSPGYTF.

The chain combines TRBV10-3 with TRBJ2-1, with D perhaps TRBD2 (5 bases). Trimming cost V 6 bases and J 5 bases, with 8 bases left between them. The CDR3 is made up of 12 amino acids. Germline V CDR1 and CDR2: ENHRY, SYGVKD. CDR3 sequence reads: CAISGNDNEQFF. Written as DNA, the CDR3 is TGTGCCATCAGCGGGAATGACAATGAGCAGTTCTTC.

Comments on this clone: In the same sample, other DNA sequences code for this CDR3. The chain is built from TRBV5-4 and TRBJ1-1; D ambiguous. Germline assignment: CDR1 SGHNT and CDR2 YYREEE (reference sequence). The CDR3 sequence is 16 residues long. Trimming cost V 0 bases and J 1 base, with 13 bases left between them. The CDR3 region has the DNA TGTGCCAGCAGCTTGGGGGGAGCAGGTGGGAACACTGAAGCTTTCTTT. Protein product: CASSLGGAGGNTEAFF.

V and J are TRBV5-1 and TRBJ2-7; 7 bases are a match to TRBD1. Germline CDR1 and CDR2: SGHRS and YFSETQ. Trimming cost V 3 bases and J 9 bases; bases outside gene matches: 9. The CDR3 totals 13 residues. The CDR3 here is CASSSGTALGQYF. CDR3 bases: TGCGCCAGCAGCTCCGGGACAGCTTTGGGGCAGTACTTC.

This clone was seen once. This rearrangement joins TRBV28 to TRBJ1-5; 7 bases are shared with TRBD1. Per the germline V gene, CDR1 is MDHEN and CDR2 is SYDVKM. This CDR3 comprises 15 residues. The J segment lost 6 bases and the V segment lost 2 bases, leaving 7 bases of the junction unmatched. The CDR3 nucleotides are TGTGCCAGCAGTTTAACCGGGACAGTGGGTCAGCCCCAGCATTTT. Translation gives CASSLTGTVGQPQHF. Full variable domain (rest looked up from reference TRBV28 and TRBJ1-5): DVKVTQSSRYLVKRTGEKVFLECVQDMDHENMFWYRQDPGLGLRLIYFSYDVKMKEKGDIPEGYSVSREKKERFSLILESASTNQTSMYLCASSLTGTVGQPQHFGDGTRLSIL.

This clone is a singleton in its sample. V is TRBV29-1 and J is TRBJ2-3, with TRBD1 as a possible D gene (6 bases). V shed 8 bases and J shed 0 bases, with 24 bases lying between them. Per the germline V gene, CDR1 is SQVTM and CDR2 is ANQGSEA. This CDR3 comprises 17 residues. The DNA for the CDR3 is TGCAGCACCGACAGGCCGTTGGGGGAAATTAGCACAGATACGCAGTATTTT. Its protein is CSTDRPLGEISTDTQYF.